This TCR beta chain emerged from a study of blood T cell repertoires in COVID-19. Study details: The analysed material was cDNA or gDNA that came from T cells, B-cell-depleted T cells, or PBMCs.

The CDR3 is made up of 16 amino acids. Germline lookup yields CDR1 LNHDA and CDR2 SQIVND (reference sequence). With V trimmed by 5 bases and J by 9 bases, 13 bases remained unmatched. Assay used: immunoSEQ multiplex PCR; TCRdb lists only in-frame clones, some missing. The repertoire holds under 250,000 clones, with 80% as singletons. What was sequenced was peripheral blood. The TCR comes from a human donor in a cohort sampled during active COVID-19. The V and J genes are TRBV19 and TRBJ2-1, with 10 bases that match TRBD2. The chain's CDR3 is CASSLGASGSYGEQFF. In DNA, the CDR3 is TGTGCCAGTAGTCTGGGGGCTAGCGGGAGCTATGGTGAGCAGTTCTTC. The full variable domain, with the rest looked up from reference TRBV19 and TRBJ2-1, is DGGITQSPKYLFRKEGQNVTLSCEQNLNHDAMYWYRQDPGQGLRLIYYSQIVNDFQKGDIAEGYSVSREKKESFPLTVTSAQKNPTAFYLCASSLGASGSYGEQFFGPGTRLTVL.